Sequencing of this T cell receptor beta chain was carried out in a study of beta chain features in type 1 diabetes (dated by TCRdb to between 2017 and 2018). As for the study more broadly: Mean age, gender distribution, total cell number and subset yield did not differ between patients and healthy donors. A total of roughly 110 million sorted cells were examined across all samples, and the number of cells per subset was strongly correlated with RNA yield. Whereas all 30 or so donors provided naive and central memory subsets, regulatory and stem cell-like memory subsets were isolated from just 8 patients and about eight healthy donors. In the study, recently diagnosed type 1 diabetes patients and matched healthy donors were compared on the TCRB repertoires of their sorted circulating CD4+ T cell subsets. Paper-wide results and their limitations: Because cDNA was sequenced instead of genomic DNA, activated cells with high expression could be over-represented, although the groups did not differ in activation or CD3 levels. A moderate but significant shortening of TCRB CDR3 length was observed in type 1 diabetes patients in all four CD4+ subsets. HLA sub-analyses involved small numbers of individuals, so any influence of HLA type on TCRB rearrangement remained unresolved. Fewer insertions and more nucleotide deletions at VDJ recombination sites were observed in patients with type 1 diabetes, implying thymic rearrangement abnormalities. Naive, central memory and regulatory TCRB repertoires appeared to be more alike among patients than among healthy donors. PCR may preferentially amplify shorter templates, but because patient and control samples were amplified and corrected together, any resulting skew would affect both groups equally.

Each donor gave one peripheral blood draw, averaging roughly 100 mL, which was collected into heparinised tubes. Naive, central memory, regulatory and stem cell-like memory CD4+ T cells were sorted on a BD FACSAria II using a panel including CD45RO, CCR7, CD25, CD127, CD95 and CD27. Every sorted population had a purity above 95%. PBMCs were separated immediately by Lymphoprep density gradient centrifugation and were stained directly, without being cultured. So that batch effects would be minimized, each experiment stained and sorted samples in pairs, pairing one healthy donor with one patient. From its cysteine to its phenylalanine, the CDR3 spans 14 amino acids. Solely the CDR3 DNA is kept, with 42 bases framed from the first base. Taken from the germline V gene (reference sequence), the CDR1 and CDR2 loops are GTSNPN and SVGIG. Cut back by 6 bases and 8 bases, the V and J ends lie 20 bases apart.

This clone showed up just a few times. Its antigen target is currently unknown. Qualities for individual bases were not recorded, and no much larger clone is one base off. The High Capacity cDNA Reverse Transcription Kit was used to reverse transcribe all of the isolated RNA, meaning that expressed TCRB transcripts were what got sequenced. Deep immunoSEQ sequencing was applied to naive, central memory and regulatory T cell samples, giving an average of about 3.6 million total reads per sample. Sorted cells were lysed in RLT buffer, and RNA was extracted using DNase-treated RNeasy Micro or Mini kits according to cell number. To prevent cross-contamination, every cell subset was processed on its own, while patient and healthy donor samples were processed together. The immunoSEQ multiplex PCR was used to amplify TCRB sequences from cDNA, generating 87-bp fragments that spanned the CDR3 region. The amplicons were sequenced using the Illumina HiSeq platform. From the authors' description of their analysis: PCR bias was corrected computationally using synthetic template baselines, and reads within Hamming distance 2 were collapsed, with unmergeable singletons discarded. Reads were aligned against IMGT to assign V, D and J genes, CDR3 length and insertions or deletions at six rearrangement sites. Within each subset, clonotype counts were normalized to sorted cell number, and only after that were true diversity and Gini coefficients computed with the tcR R package. The overlap coefficient, calculated on TCRB nucleotide sequences, was used to measure repertoire sharing. TCRdb limited this immuneACCESS table to in-frame rearrangements with V and J called. A share of clones is missing; checked studies link under half to unresolved V genes, and the rest is unexplained. Clonal size and the V and J genes are those of that table, whereas D and trimming came from the DNA. For this sample the table gives roughly 180,000 clones, of which 6.5% to 8.5% were detected only once. The ten most abundant clones make up roughly 0.5% of the sample.

This receptor was obtained from a man between 18 and 29 years old with type 1 diabetes. The sequence joins TRBV30 to TRBJ1-5; TRBD1 could be the D gene, as 5 bases match. The sample taken for sequencing was central memory CD4+ T cells from blood. The CDR3 in this case is CACGMGRIGEPQHF. The nucleotide sequence is given as TGTGCCTGCGGAATGGGTCGGATAGGGGAGCCCCAGCATTTT.